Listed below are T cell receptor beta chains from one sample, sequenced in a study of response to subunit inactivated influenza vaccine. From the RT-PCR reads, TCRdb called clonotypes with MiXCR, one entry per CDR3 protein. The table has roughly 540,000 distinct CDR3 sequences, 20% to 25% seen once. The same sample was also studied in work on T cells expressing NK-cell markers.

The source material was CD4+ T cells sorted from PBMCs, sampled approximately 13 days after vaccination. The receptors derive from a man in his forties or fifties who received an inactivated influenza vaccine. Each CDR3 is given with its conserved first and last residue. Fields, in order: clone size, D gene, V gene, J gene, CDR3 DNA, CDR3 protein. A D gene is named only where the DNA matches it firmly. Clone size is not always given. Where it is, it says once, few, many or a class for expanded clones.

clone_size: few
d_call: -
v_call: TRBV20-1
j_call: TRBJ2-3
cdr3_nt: TGCAGTGCTAGAGGGGGGGCAGGGCCGGGAGATACGCAGTATTTT
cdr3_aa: CSARGGAGPGDTQYF

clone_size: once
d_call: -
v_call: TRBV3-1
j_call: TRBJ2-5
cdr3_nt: TGTGCCAGCAGCCAAGTTACGAAGACCCAGTACTTC
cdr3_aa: CASSQVTKTQYF

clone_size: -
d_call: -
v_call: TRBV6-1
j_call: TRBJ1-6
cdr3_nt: TGTGCCAGCAGGCCTTCCGGGACGCCAAATTCACCCCTCCACTTT
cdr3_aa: CASRPSGTPNSPLHF

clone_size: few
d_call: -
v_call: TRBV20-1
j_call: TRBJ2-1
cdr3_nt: TGCAGTGCCCTAATGAATGAGCAGTTCTTC
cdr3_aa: CSALMNEQFF

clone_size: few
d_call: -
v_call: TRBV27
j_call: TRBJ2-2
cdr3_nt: TGTGCCAGCAGTTTATTTGCAGGAGCGAACACCGGGGAGCTGTTTTTT
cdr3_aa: CASSLFAGANTGELFF

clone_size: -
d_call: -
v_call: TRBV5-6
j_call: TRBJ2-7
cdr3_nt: TGTGCCAGCAGCTTGGATCGGCAGGGGCCCTACGAGCAGTACTTC
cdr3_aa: CASSLDRQGPYEQYF

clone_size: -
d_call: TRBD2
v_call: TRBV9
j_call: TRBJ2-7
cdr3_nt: TGTGCCAGCAGCTCCCACCCGGGGGGCGAGCAGTACTTC
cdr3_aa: CASSSHPGGEQYF

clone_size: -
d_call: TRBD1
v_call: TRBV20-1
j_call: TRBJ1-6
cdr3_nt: TGCAGTGCTAGTCACAGGGGAATGGGAAATTCACCCCTCCACTTT
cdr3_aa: CSASHRGMGNSPLHF

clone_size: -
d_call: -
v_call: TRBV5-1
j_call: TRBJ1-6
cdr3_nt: TGCGCCAGCAGCTTGGGTAGTTCGGATTCACCCCTCCACTTT
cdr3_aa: CASSLGSSDSPLHF

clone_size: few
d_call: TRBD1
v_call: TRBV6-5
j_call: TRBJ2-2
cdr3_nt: TGTGCCAGCAGTTCTTCCGGGACAGGGCGCACCGGGGAGCTGTTTTTT
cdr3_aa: CASSSSGTGRTGELFF

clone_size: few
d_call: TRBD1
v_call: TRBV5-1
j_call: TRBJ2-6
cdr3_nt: TGCGCCAGCTCGGGACAGCCGAGCTCTGGGGCCAACGTCCTGACTTTC
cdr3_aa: CASSGQPSSGANVLTF

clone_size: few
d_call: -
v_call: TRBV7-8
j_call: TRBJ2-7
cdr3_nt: TGTGCCAGCAGCCAGTCCCCCTCCGGCTACGAGCAGTACTTC
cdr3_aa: CASSQSPSGYEQYF

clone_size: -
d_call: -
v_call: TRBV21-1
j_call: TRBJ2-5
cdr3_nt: TGTGCCAGCAGCAAACGGGCCAGATATGCCCAAGAGACCCAGTACTTC
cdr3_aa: CASSKRARYAQETQYF

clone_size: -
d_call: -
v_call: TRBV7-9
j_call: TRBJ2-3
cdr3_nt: TGTGCCAGCAGCCCGAAGCGGAGGACTGGAGATACGCAGTATTTT
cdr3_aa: CASSPKRRTGDTQYF

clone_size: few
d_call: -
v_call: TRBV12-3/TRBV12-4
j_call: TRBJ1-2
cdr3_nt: TGTGCCAGCAGTTTATGGGCCGGGATTCGGTCGGATGGCTACACCTTC
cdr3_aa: CASSLWAGIRSDGYTF

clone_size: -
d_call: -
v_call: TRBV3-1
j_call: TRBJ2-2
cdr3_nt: TGTGCCAGCAGCCAAGGGTTCGGGGGCGGAACCGGGGAGCTGTTTTTT
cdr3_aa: CASSQGFGGGTGELFF

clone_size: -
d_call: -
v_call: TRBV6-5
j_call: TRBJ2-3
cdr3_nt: TGTGCCAGCAGTTACTCGATTTGGGGCACAGATACGCAGTATTTT
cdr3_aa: CASSYSIWGTDTQYF